This T cell receptor beta chain was obtained from a study of blood T cell repertoires in COVID-19. The overall study: COVID-19 samples collected from the United States, Italy and Spain covered acute and convalescent phases. PBMCs, B-cell-depleted T cells, or T cells were the source of the cDNA or gDNA that made up the material.

Trimming at V came to 1 base and at J to 4 bases, leaving 5 bases not matched to a gene. Germline assignment: CDR1 SEHNR and CDR2 FQNEAQ (reference sequence). The CDR3 runs 15 residues. Authors' analysis steps: Reference gene primer amplification gave estimated nucleated cell counts. Sequencing used immunoSEQ multiplex PCR; TCRdb keeps in-frame clones, though not all of them. V, J and clone size reflect that table, while D and trimming were determined from the DNA. The sample shows roughly 26,000 clones, about 80% of them seen only once. The table lists this clone with a count of one. The V and J genes are TRBV7-9 and TRBJ1-1; 8 positions match TRBD1. Sequencing was performed on peripheral blood. This TCR came from a human donor in a cohort sampled during active COVID-19. The CDR3 reads CASSLGRGHFTEAFF. CDR3 DNA sequence: TGTGCCAGCAGCTTAGGCAGGGGGCATTTCACTGAAGCTTTCTTT.